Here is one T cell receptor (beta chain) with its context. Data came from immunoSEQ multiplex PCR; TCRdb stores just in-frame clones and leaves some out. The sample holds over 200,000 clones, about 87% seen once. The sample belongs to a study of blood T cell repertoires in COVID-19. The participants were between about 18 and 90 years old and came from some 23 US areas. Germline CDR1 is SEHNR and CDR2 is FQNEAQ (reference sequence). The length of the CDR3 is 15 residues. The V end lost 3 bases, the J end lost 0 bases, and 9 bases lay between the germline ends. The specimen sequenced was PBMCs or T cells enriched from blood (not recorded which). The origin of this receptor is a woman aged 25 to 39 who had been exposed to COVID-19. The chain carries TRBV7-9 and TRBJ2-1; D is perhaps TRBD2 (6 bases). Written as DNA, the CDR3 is TGTGCCAGCAGCTTTAGCGGAGTCTCCTACAATGAGCAGTTCTTC. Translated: CASSFSGVSYNEQFF.